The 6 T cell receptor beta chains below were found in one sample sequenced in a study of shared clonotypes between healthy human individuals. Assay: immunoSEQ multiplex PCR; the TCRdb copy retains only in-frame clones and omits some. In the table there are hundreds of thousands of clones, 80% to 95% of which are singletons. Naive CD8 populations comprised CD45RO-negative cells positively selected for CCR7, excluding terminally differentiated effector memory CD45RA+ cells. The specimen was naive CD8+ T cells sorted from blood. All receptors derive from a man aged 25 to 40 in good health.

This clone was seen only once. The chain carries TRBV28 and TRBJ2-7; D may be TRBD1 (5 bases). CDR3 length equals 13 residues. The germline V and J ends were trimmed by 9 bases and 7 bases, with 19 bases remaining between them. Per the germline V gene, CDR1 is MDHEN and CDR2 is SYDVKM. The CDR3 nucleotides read TGTGCCAGTCAAACAGGAGCCTACGGAGAGCAGTACTTC. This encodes CASQTGAYGEQYF.

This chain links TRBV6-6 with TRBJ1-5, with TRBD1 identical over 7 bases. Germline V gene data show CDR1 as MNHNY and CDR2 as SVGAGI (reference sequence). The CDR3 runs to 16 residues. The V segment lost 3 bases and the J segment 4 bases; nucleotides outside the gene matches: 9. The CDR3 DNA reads TGTGCCAGCAGTTATAGGGGGGCAGGGGGGAATCAGCCCCAGCATTTT. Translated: CASSYRGAGGNQPQHF.

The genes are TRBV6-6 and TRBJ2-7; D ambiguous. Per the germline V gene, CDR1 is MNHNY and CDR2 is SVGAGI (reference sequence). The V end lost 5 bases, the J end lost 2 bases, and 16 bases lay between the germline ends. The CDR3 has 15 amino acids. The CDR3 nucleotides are TGTGCCAGCAGTCCCAGTGCGGCCTACCCCTACGAGCAGTACTTC. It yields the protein CASSPSAAYPYEQYF.

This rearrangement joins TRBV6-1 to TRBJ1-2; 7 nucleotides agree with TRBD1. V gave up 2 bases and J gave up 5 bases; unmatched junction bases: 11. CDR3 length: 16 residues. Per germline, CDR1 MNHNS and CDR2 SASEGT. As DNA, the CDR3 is TGTGCCAGCAGTGAAACTGGGGACAGCCACACGTATGGCTACACCTTC. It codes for CASSETGDSHTYGYTF.

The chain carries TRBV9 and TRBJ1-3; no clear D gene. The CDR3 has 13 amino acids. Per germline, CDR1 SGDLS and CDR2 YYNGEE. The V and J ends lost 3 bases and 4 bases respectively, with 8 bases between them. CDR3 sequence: CASSEAAGNTIYF. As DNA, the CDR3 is TGTGCCAGCAGCGAGGCGGCGGGAAACACCATATATTTT.

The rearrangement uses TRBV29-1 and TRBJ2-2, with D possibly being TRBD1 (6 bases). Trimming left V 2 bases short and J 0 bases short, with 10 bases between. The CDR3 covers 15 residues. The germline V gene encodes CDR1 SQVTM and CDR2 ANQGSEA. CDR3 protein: CSVESGDANTGELFF. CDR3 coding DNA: TGCAGCGTTGAATCAGGGGACGCGAACACCGGGGAGCTGTTTTTT.